In its sample, the clone carrying this T cell receptor (beta chain) was seen many times. The data are from a study of T-cell reconstitution after alpha-beta-depleted transplantation in children. Preparation of the TCRbeta library involved a method that used unique molecular identifiers. TCRdb recomputed calls from the PCR reads with MiXCR, one row per CDR3 protein. This table holds 170,000 or so distinct CDR3 sequences, 6% to 7% found once. The V end was cut by 2 bases, the J end by 3 bases, with 10 bases between. CDR3 length: 14 residues. The germline V gene has CDR1 ENHRY and CDR2 SYGVKD. This material consisted of PBMCs from the stem cell graft donor, taken from the stem cell graft. This clonotype was obtained from a human donor who donated a stem cell graft to a child with Wiskott-Aldrich syndrome. J is TRBJ2-5 and V is TRBV10-3; D possibly corresponds to TRBD2 (6 bases). CDR3 region: CAISEGRREETQYF. The DNA for the CDR3 is TGTGCCATCAGTGAGGGTAGGAGGGAAGAGACCCAGTACTTC.